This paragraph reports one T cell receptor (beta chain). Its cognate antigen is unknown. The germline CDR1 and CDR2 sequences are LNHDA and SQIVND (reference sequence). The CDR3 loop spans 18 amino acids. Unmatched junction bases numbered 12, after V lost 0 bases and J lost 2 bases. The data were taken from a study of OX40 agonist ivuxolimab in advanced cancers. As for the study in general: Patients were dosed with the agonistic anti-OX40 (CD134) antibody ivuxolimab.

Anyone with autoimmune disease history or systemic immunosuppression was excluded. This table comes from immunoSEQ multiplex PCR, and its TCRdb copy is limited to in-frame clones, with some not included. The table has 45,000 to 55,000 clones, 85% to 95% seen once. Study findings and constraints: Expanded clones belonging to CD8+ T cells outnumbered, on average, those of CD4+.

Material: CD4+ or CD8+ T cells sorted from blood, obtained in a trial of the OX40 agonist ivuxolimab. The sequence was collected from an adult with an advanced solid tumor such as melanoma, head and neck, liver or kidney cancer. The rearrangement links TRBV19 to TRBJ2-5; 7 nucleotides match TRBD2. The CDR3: CASSIERLAVGVQETQYF. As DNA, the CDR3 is TGTGCCAGTAGTATAGAGCGGCTAGCGGTTGGTGTACAAGAGACCCAGTACTTC.